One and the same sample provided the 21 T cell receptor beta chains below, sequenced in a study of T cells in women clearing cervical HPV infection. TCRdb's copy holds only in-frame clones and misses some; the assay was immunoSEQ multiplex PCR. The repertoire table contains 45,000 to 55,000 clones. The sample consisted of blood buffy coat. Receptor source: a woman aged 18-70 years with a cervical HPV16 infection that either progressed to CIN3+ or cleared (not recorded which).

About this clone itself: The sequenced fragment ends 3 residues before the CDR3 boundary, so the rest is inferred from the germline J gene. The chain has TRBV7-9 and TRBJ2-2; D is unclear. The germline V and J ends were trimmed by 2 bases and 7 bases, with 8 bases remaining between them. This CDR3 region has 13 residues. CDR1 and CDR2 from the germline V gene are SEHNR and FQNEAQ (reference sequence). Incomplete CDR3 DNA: TGTGCCAGCAGCTTATTCAGAGACGGGGAG. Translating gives CASSLFRDGE. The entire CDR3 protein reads CASSLFRDGELFF.

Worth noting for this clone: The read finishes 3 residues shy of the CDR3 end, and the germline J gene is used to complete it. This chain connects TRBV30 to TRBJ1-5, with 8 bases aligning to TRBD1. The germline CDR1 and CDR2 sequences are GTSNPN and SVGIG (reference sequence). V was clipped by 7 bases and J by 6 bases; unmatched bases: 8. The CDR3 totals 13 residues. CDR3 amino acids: CAFSQGAGQPQHF. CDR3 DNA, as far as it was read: TGTGCCTTCTCGCAGGGGGCTGGTCAGCCC.

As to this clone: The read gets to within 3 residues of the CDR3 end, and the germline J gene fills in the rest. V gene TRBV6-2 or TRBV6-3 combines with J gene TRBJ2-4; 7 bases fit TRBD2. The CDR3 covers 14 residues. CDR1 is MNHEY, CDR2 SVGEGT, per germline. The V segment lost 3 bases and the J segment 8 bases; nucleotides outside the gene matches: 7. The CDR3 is CASSYRRGRDIQYF. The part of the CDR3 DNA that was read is TGTGCCAGCAGTTATCGACGGGGGAGGGACATT.

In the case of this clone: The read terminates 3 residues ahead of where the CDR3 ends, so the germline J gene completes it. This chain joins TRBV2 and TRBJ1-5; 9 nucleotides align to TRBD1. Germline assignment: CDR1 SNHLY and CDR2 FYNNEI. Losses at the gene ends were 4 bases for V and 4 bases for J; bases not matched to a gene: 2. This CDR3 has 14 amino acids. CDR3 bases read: TGTGCCAGCAGTGCTGGACAGGGGAATCAGCCC. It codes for CASSAGQGNQP. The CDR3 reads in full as CASSAGQGNQPQHF.

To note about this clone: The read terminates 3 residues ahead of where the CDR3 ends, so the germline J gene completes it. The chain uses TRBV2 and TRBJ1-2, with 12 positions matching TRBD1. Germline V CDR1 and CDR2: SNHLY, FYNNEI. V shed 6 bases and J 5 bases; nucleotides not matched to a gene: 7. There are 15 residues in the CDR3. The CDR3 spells CASRTGTGGGYGYTF. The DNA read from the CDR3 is TGTGCCAGCAGGACCGGGACAGGGGGCGGTTATGGC.

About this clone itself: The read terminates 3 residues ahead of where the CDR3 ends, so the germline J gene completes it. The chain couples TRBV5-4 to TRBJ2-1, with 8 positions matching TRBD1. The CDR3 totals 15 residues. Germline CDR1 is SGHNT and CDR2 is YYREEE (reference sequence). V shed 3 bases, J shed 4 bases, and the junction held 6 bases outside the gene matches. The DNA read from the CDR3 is TGTGCCAGCAGCTCCGGGACAGGTGTTTACAATGAG. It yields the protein CASSSGTGVYNE. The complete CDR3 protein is CASSSGTGVYNEQFF. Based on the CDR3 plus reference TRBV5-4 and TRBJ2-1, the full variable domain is ETGVTQSPTHLIKTRGQQVTLRCSSQSGHNTVSWYQQALGQGPQFIFQYYREEENGRGNFPPRFSGLQFPNYSSELNVNALELDDSALYLCASSSGTGVYNEQFFGPGTRLTVL.

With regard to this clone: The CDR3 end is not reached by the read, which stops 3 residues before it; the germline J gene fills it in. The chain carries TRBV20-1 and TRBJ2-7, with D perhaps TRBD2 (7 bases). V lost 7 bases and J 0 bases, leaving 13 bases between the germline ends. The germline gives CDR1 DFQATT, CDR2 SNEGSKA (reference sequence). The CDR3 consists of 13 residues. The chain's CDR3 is CSVPGGPSYEQYF. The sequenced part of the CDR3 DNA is TGCAGTGTCCCGGGGGGCCCCTCCTACGAG.

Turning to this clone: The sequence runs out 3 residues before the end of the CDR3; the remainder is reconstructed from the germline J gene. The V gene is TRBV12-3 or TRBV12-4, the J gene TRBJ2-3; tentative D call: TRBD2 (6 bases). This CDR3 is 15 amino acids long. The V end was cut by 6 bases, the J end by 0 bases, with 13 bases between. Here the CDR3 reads CASSPLGGSTDTQYF. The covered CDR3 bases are TGTGCCAGCAGCCCACTGGGGGGTAGCACAGATACG.

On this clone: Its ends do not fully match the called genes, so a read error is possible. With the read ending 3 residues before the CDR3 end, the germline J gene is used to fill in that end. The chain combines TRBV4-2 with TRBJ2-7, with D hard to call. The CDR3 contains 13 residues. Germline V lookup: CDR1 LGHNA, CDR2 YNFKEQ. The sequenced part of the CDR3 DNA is TGCGCCAGCAACTACCGTTTACCCTACGAG. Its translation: CASNYRLPYE. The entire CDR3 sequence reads CASNYRLPYEQYF.

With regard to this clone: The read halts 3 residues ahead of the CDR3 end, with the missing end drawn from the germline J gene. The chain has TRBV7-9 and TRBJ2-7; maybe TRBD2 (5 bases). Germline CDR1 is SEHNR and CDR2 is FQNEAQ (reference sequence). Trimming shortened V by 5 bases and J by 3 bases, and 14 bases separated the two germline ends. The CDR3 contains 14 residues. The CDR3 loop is CASSAGLTDYEQYF. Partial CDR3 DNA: TGTGCCAGCAGCGCAGGACTTACCGACTACGAG.

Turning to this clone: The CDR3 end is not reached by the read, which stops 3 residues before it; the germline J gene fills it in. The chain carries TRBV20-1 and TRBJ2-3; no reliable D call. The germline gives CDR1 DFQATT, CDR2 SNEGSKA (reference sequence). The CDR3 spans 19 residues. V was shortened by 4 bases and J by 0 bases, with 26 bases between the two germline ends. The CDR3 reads CSATPPAGLDHSSTDTQYF. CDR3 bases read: TGCAGTGCTACCCCCCCGGCAGGCCTCGATCATTCTAGCACAGATACG.

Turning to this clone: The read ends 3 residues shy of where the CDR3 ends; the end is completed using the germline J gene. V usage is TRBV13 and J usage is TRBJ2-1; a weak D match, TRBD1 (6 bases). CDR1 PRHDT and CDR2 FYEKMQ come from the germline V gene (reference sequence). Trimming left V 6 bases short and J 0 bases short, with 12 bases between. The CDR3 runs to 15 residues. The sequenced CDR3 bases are TGTGCCAGCAGAGAAACAGGGACCTCCTACAATGAG. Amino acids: CASRETGTSYNE. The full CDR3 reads CASRETGTSYNEQFF.

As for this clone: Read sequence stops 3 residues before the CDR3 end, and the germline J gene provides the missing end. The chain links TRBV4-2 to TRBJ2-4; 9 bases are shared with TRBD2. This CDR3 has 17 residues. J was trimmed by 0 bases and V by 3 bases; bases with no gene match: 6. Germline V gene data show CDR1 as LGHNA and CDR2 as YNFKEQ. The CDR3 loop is CASSHGRGGAAKNIQYF. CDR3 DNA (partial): TGTGCCAGCAGCCACGGACGCGGGGGGGCAGCCAAAAACATT.

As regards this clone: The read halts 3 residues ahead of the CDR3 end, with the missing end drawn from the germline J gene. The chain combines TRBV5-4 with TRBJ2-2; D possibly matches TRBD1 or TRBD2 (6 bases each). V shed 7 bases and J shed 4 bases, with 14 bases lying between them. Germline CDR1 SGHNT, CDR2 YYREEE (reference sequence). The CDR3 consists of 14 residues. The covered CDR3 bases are TGTGCCAGCCGCGTACAGGGAGGCACCGGGGAG. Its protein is CASRVQGGTGE. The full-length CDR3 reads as CASRVQGGTGELFF.

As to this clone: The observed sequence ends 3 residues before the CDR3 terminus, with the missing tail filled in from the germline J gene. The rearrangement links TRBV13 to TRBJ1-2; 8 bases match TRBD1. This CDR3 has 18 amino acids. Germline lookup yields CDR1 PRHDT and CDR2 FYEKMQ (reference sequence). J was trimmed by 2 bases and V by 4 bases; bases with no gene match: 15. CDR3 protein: CASSYGNTYRTGNYGYTF. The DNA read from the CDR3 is TGTGCCAGCAGCTATGGAAATACCTATCGGACAGGGAACTATGGC.

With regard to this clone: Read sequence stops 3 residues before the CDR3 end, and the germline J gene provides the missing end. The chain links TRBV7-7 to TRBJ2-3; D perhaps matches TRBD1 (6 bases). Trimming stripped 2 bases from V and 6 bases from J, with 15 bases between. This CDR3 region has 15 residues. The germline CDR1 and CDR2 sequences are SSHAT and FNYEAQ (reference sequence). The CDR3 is CASSLFTGSIDTQYF. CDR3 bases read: TGTGCCAGCAGCTTATTCACAGGGTCGATTGATACG. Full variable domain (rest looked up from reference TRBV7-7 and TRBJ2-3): GAGVSQSPRYKVTKRGQDVTLRCDPISSHATLYWYQQALGQGPEFLTYFNYEAQPDKSGLPSDRFSAERPEGSISTLTIQRTEQRDSAMYRCASSLFTGSIDTQYFGPGTRLTVL.

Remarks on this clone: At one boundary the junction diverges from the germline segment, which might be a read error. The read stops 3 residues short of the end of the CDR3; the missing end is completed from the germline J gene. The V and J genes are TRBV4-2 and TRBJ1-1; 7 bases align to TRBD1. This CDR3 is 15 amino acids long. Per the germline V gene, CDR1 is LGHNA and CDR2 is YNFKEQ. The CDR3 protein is CASSQATGLGTEAFF. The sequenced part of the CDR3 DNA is TGCGCCAGCAGCCAAGCGACAGGGTTGGGCACTGAA.

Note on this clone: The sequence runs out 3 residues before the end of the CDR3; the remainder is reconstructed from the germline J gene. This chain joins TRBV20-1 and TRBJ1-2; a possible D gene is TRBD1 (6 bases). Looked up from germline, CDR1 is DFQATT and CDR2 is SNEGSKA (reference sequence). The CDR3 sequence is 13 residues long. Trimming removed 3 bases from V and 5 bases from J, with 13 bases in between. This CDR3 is CSASGGAQYGYTF. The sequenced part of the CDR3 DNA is TGCAGTGCTAGCGGGGGGGCGCAATATGGC.

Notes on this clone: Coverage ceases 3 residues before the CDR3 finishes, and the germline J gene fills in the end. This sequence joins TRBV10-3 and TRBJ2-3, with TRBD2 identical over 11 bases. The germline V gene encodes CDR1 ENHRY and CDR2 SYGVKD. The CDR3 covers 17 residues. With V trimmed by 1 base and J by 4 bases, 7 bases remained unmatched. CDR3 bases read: TGTGCCATCAGTGAGTGGACTAGCGGGTTGGGTGCAGATACG. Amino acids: CAISEWTSGLGADT. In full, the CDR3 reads CAISEWTSGLGADTQYF.

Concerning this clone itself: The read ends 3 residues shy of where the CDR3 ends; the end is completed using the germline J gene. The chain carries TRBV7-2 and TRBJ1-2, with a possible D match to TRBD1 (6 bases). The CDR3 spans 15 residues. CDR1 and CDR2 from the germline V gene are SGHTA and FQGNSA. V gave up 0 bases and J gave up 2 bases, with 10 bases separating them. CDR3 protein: CASSLAIGQNYGYTF. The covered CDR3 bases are TGTGCCAGCAGCTTAGCTATCGGACAGAACTATGGC.

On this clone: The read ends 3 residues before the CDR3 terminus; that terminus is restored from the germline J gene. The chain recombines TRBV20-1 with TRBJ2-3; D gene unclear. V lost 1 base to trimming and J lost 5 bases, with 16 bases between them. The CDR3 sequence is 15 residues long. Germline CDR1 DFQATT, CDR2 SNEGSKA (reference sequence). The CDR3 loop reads CSARGHSFSIDTQYF. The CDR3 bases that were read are TGCAGTGCTAGAGGTCATAGCTTTTCGATAGATACG.